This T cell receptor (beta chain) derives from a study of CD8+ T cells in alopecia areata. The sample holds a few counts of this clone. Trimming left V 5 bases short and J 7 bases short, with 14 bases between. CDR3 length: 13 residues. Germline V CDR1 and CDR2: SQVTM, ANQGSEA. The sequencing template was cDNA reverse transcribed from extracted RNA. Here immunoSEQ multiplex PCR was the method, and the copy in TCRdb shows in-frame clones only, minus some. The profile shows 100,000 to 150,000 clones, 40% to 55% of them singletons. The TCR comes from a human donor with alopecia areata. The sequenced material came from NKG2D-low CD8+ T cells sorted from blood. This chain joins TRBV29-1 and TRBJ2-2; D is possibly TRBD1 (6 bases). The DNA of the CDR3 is TGCAGCGTTCCAGGGGCGGTCAACGGGGAGCTGTTTTTT. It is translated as CSVPGAVNGELFF.